What follows are 4 T cell receptor beta chains derived from one specimen sequenced in a study of control samples from healthy donors and cancer patients. Data came from immunoSEQ multiplex PCR; TCRdb stores just in-frame clones and leaves some out. The profile covers some 120,000 clones, with roughly 88% appearing a single time and 3.2% taken by the ten largest. The sample consisted of blood. These receptors were taken from a man aged 50 to 59 in good health.

The chain employs TRBV6-5 and TRBJ2-7; perhaps TRBD2 as D (7 bases). There are 14 residues in the CDR3. Germline V lookup: CDR1 MNHEY, CDR2 SVGAGI. Trimming left V 11 bases short and J 3 bases short, with 20 bases between. The CDR3 sequence is CAATQGGGLYEQYF. CDR3 nucleotides: TGTGCCGCCACTCAAGGGGGAGGGCTCTACGAGCAGTACTTC.

J is TRBJ2-2 and V is TRBV6-5; unclear D gene. Per germline, CDR1 MNHEY and CDR2 SVGAGI. The CDR3 is 12 residues long. Trimming took 6 bases from V and 5 from J, leaving 7 bases between them. This CDR3 reads CASSQSTGELFF. In nucleotides, the CDR3 is TGTGCCAGCAGCCAAAGTACCGGGGAGCTGTTTTTT.

This clone is a singleton in its sample. This chain uses TRBV2 with TRBJ2-2; 11 bases are a match to TRBD1. Germline V gene data show CDR1 as SNHLY and CDR2 as FYNNEI. With 5 bases clipped from V and 7 bases from J, the junction kept 9 bases outside the gene matches. The CDR3 runs to 16 residues. This chain's CDR3 is CASSKHGQGAGGELFF. The DNA for the CDR3 is TGTGCCAGCAGTAAACACGGACAGGGGGCCGGCGGGGAGCTGTTTTTT.

This rearrangement joins TRBV6-1 to TRBJ2-3; D gene uncertain. Looked up from germline, CDR1 is MNHNS and CDR2 is SASEGT. The CDR3 is made up of 14 amino acids. V was clipped by 3 bases and J by 6 bases, with 13 bases between them. The CDR3 loop is CASSDFLTPDTQYF. The CDR3 DNA reads as TGTGCCAGCAGTGATTTCCTGACTCCGGATACGCAGTATTTT.